This is a list of T cell receptor beta chains from one sample in a study of CD8+ T cells in alopecia areata. The method was immunoSEQ multiplex PCR; TCRdb's version includes in-frame clones alone and lacks a portion of them. Here the sample spans about 250,000 clones, around three fifths being singletons. This sample comprised CD4+ T cells sorted from blood, obtained at week 52, from a patient treated with tofacitinib. The receptor source for this set is a human donor with alopecia areata. Each CDR3 is given with its conserved first and last residue. The order of the fields is J gene, clone size, V gene, CDR3 length, D gene, CDR3 protein, CDR3 DNA. A D gene is named only where the DNA matches it firmly. Only part of the rows carry a size: once, few, many, or a class if the clone is expanded.

j_gene: TRBJ2-7
abundance: .
v_gene: TRBV29-1
len: 12
d_gene: .
CDR3aa: CSVGADTYEQYF
CDR3nt: TGCAGCGTTGGGGCGGATACCTACGAGCAGTACTTC

j_gene: TRBJ1-6
abundance: few
v_gene: TRBV6-6
len: 14
d_gene: TRBD1
CDR3aa: CASTSGTGISPLHF
CDR3nt: TGTGCCAGCACCTCCGGGACAGGGATTTCACCCCTCCACTTT

j_gene: TRBJ2-3
abundance: .
v_gene: TRBV7-2
len: 14
d_gene: TRBD1
CDR3aa: CASSLQGGTDTQYF
CDR3nt: TGTGCCAGCAGCTTGCAGGGGGGCACAGATACGCAGTATTTT

j_gene: TRBJ2-4
abundance: .
v_gene: TRBV2
len: 13
d_gene: .
CDR3aa: CASSGVAKNIQYF
CDR3nt: TGTGCCAGCAGTGGTGTAGCCAAAAACATTCAGTACTTC

j_gene: TRBJ2-5
abundance: .
v_gene: TRBV5-1
len: 17
d_gene: TRBD2
CDR3aa: CASSLERLADLIEGQYF
CDR3nt: TGCGCCAGCAGCTTGGAGAGACTAGCGGACCTCATTGAGGGCCAGTACTTC

j_gene: TRBJ2-3
abundance: .
v_gene: TRBV6-5
len: 14
d_gene: .
CDR3aa: CASSPAVNTDTQYF
CDR3nt: TGTGCCAGCAGTCCAGCGGTAAACACAGATACGCAGTATTTT

j_gene: TRBJ2-5
abundance: few
v_gene: TRBV5-1
len: 13
d_gene: .
CDR3aa: CASSSDPSGTQYF
CDR3nt: TGCGCCAGCAGCTCGGACCCCAGTGGGACCCAGTACTTC

j_gene: TRBJ1-1
abundance: few
v_gene: TRBV7-2
len: 13
d_gene: .
CDR3aa: CASSLAGNTEAFF
CDR3nt: TGTGCCAGCAGCTTAGCAGGGAACACTGAAGCTTTCTTT

j_gene: TRBJ1-2
abundance: few
v_gene: TRBV19
len: 16
d_gene: .
CDR3aa: CASSTLRARDNYGYTF
CDR3nt: TGTGCCAGTAGTACTCTCCGAGCCAGGGATAACTATGGCTACACCTTC

j_gene: TRBJ2-1
abundance: .
v_gene: TRBV5-1
len: 16
d_gene: .
CDR3aa: CASSAFGGHSYNEQFF
CDR3nt: TGCGCCAGCAGCGCGTTCGGGGGACACTCCTACAATGAGCAGTTCTTC

j_gene: TRBJ1-2
abundance: .
v_gene: TRBV9
len: 14
d_gene: .
CDR3aa: CASSVGLGNYGYTF
CDR3nt: TGTGCCAGCAGCGTAGGATTAGGGAACTATGGCTACACCTTC

j_gene: TRBJ1-4
abundance: .
v_gene: TRBV29-1
len: 16
d_gene: .
CDR3aa: CSVQGYGGMSSEKLFF
CDR3nt: TGCAGCGTTCAAGGCTACGGCGGGATGAGTAGTGAAAAACTGTTTTTT

j_gene: TRBJ1-1
abundance: .
v_gene: TRBV11-2
len: 13
d_gene: .
CDR3aa: CASSLARGLGAFF
CDR3nt: TGTGCCAGCAGCTTAGCTCGGGGGCTCGGAGCTTTCTTT

j_gene: TRBJ2-1
abundance: .
v_gene: TRBV5-1
len: 16
d_gene: TRBD2
CDR3aa: CASSFLAGASYNEQFF
CDR3nt: TGCGCCAGCAGCTTTCTAGCGGGGGCTTCCTACAATGAGCAGTTCTTC

j_gene: TRBJ2-5
abundance: .
v_gene: TRBV5-1
len: 15
d_gene: .
CDR3aa: CASSLAGASVETQYF
CDR3nt: TGCGCCAGCAGCTTGGCAGGGGCTAGCGTAGAGACCCAGTACTTC

j_gene: TRBJ2-7
abundance: .
v_gene: TRBV30
len: 14
d_gene: .
CDR3aa: CAWRGTLSSYEQYF
CDR3nt: TGTGCCTGGAGAGGGACCCTCAGCTCCTACGAGCAGTACTTC

j_gene: TRBJ1-5
abundance: .
v_gene: TRBV2
len: 15
d_gene: .
CDR3aa: CASSDGGRSNQPQHF
CDR3nt: TGTGCCAGCAGTGATGGAGGCAGAAGCAATCAGCCCCAGCATTTT

j_gene: TRBJ2-7
abundance: .
v_gene: TRBV19
len: 16
d_gene: .
CDR3aa: CASSIEGRGGGYEQYF
CDR3nt: TGTGCCAGTAGTATCGAGGGAAGGGGTGGGGGCTACGAGCAGTACTTC

j_gene: TRBJ1-2
abundance: .
v_gene: TRBV7-2
len: 15
d_gene: .
CDR3aa: CASSLANRVGYGYTF
CDR3nt: TGTGCCAGCAGCTTAGCGAATAGGGTTGGCTATGGCTACACCTTC

j_gene: TRBJ2-3
abundance: .
v_gene: TRBV30
len: 15
d_gene: .
CDR3aa: CAWMEGALSTDTQYF
CDR3nt: TGTGCCTGGATGGAGGGGGCTCTTAGCACAGATACGCAGTATTTT

j_gene: TRBJ1-1
abundance: few
v_gene: TRBV6-6
len: 13
d_gene: .
CDR3aa: CASSYNGGTEAFF
CDR3nt: TGTGCCAGCAGTTATAATGGCGGCACTGAAGCTTTCTTT

j_gene: TRBJ2-4
abundance: few
v_gene: TRBV2
len: 17
d_gene: .
CDR3aa: CASCPRPDLLAKNIQYF
CDR3nt: TGTGCCAGCTGTCCGAGGCCCGATCTACTAGCCAAAAACATTCAGTACTTC

j_gene: TRBJ2-2
abundance: .
v_gene: TRBV19
len: 14
d_gene: .
CDR3aa: CASSIYVGTGELFF
CDR3nt: TGTGCCAGTAGTATCTATGTCGGGACCGGGGAGCTGTTTTTT

j_gene: TRBJ2-4
abundance: few
v_gene: TRBV30
len: 13
d_gene: .
CDR3aa: CAWSKGAKNIQYF
CDR3nt: TGTGCCTGGAGTAAGGGGGCCAAAAACATTCAGTACTTC

j_gene: TRBJ1-2
abundance: .
v_gene: TRBV18
len: 14
d_gene: .
CDR3aa: CASSPILSGYGYTF
CDR3nt: TGTGCCAGCTCACCAATTCTCTCGGGCTATGGCTACACCTTC

j_gene: TRBJ1-2
abundance: once
v_gene: TRBV27
len: 18
d_gene: TRBD1
CDR3aa: CASSPWPPLQGRAGGYTF
CDR3nt: TGTGCCAGCAGTCCCTGGCCCCCCCTACAGGGGCGGGCCGGGGGCTACACCTTC

j_gene: TRBJ2-7
abundance: .
v_gene: TRBV7-6
len: 16
d_gene: TRBD1
CDR3aa: CASSFRGQGRSYEQYF
CDR3nt: TGTGCCAGCAGCTTTCGGGGACAGGGACGATCCTACGAGCAGTACTTC

j_gene: TRBJ2-7
abundance: .
v_gene: TRBV7-2
len: 14
d_gene: .
CDR3aa: CASSAQGGVYEQYF
CDR3nt: TGTGCCAGCAGCGCCCAAGGGGGGGTCTACGAGCAGTACTTC

j_gene: TRBJ1-5
abundance: once
v_gene: TRBV30
len: 14
d_gene: TRBD1
CDR3aa: CAWSVGTGSQPQHF
CDR3nt: TGTGCCTGGAGTGTAGGGACAGGGAGTCAGCCCCAGCATTTT

j_gene: TRBJ1-2
abundance: .
v_gene: TRBV30
len: 13
d_gene: TRBD1
CDR3aa: CAYHTGDDYGYTF
CDR3nt: TGTGCCTACCATACAGGGGACGACTATGGCTACACCTTC

j_gene: TRBJ1-2
abundance: .
v_gene: TRBV19
len: 15
d_gene: .
CDR3aa: CASSIRGASPYGYTF
CDR3nt: TGTGCCAGTAGTATTCGGGGGGCAAGCCCCTATGGCTACACCTTC

j_gene: TRBJ2-3
abundance: .
v_gene: TRBV7-2
len: 13
d_gene: .
CDR3aa: CASATASTDTQYF
CDR3nt: TGTGCCAGCGCGACAGCGAGCACAGATACGCAGTATTTT

j_gene: TRBJ2-5
abundance: .
v_gene: TRBV9
len: 13
d_gene: TRBD1
CDR3aa: CASSQTGWETQYF
CDR3nt: TGTGCCAGCAGCCAGACAGGGTGGGAGACCCAGTACTTC

j_gene: TRBJ2-4
abundance: .
v_gene: TRBV7-2
len: 15
d_gene: TRBD1
CDR3aa: CASSMGQGRENIQYF
CDR3nt: TGTGCCAGCAGCATGGGACAGGGTCGAGAAAACATTCAGTACTTC

j_gene: TRBJ1-2
abundance: .
v_gene: TRBV4-1
len: 15
d_gene: .
CDR3aa: CASSQDSPRARGYTF
CDR3nt: TGCGCCAGCAGCCAAGATTCCCCCAGGGCTCGTGGCTACACCTTC

j_gene: TRBJ1-4
abundance: .
v_gene: TRBV4-3
len: 18
d_gene: TRBD1
CDR3aa: CASSQSGQGGTTNEKLFF
CDR3nt: TGCGCCAGCAGCCAATCCGGACAGGGGGGTACAACTAATGAAAAACTGTTTTTT

j_gene: TRBJ1-5
abundance: .
v_gene: TRBV2
len: 14
d_gene: TRBD1
CDR3aa: CASSRGTGNQPQHF
CDR3nt: TGTGCCAGCAGTCGTGGGACAGGGAATCAGCCCCAGCATTTT

j_gene: TRBJ2-1
abundance: .
v_gene: TRBV5-1
len: 14
d_gene: TRBD2
CDR3aa: CASSRTSGGNEQFF
CDR3nt: TGCGCCAGCAGTAGAACTAGCGGGGGCAATGAGCAGTTCTTC

j_gene: TRBJ2-2
abundance: .
v_gene: TRBV5-1
len: 15
d_gene: .
CDR3aa: CASSLGWGNTGELFF
CDR3nt: TGCGCCAGCAGCTTGGGATGGGGAAACACCGGGGAGCTGTTTTTT

j_gene: TRBJ2-5
abundance: few
v_gene: TRBV4-3
len: 13
d_gene: .
CDR3aa: CASSQDPGETQYF
CDR3nt: TGCGCCAGCAGCCAAGATCCGGGAGAGACCCAGTACTTC

j_gene: TRBJ2-5
abundance: .
v_gene: TRBV7-2
len: 13
d_gene: .
CDR3aa: CASSFGFRETQYF
CDR3nt: TGTGCCAGCAGCTTTGGTTTTCGGGAGACCCAGTACTTC

j_gene: TRBJ1-3
abundance: .
v_gene: TRBV30
len: 12
d_gene: .
CDR3aa: CACPGEGNTIYF
CDR3nt: TGTGCCTGCCCAGGGGAGGGAAACACCATATATTTT

j_gene: TRBJ2-1
abundance: .
v_gene: TRBV9
len: 15
d_gene: .
CDR3aa: CASSAFEGGLDEQFF
CDR3nt: TGTGCCAGCAGCGCATTCGAAGGAGGGTTAGATGAGCAGTTCTTC

j_gene: TRBJ1-1
abundance: .
v_gene: TRBV5-1
len: 15
d_gene: .
CDR3aa: CASSWSAFMNTEAFF
CDR3nt: TGCGCCAGCAGCTGGTCCGCTTTCATGAACACTGAAGCTTTCTTT

j_gene: TRBJ2-5
abundance: .
v_gene: TRBV2
len: 11
d_gene: .
CDR3aa: CASSTQETQYF
CDR3nt: TGTGCCAGCTCCACACAAGAGACCCAGTACTTC

j_gene: TRBJ2-7
abundance: once
v_gene: TRBV9
len: 14
d_gene: TRBD1
CDR3aa: CASSPWDRGGVQYF
CDR3nt: TGTGCCAGCAGCCCATGGGACAGGGGAGGGGTGCAGTACTTC

j_gene: TRBJ2-4
abundance: .
v_gene: TRBV4-3
len: 16
d_gene: TRBD2
CDR3aa: CASSQGLAGVENIQYF
CDR3nt: TGCGCCAGCAGCCAGGGACTAGCGGGGGTTGAAAACATTCAGTACTTC

j_gene: TRBJ1-6
abundance: .
v_gene: TRBV7-9
len: 15
d_gene: TRBD1
CDR3aa: CASSLVGQENSPLHF
CDR3nt: TGTGCCAGCAGCTTAGTAGGACAGGAAAATTCACCCCTCCACTTT

j_gene: TRBJ2-7
abundance: .
v_gene: TRBV5-1
len: 14
d_gene: .
CDR3aa: CASSLRGPVYEQYF
CDR3nt: TGCGCCAGCAGCTTAAGAGGGCCGGTCTACGAGCAGTACTTC

j_gene: TRBJ1-1
abundance: few
v_gene: TRBV7-3
len: 13
d_gene: TRBD1
CDR3aa: CASSRQGNTEAFF
CDR3nt: TGTGCCAGCAGCCGACAGGGGAACACTGAAGCTTTCTTT

j_gene: TRBJ2-7
abundance: .
v_gene: TRBV30
len: 15
d_gene: TRBD1
CDR3aa: CAWSPRDRGSYEQYF
CDR3nt: TGTGCCTGGAGTCCCAGGGACAGGGGATCCTACGAGCAGTACTTC

j_gene: TRBJ1-6
abundance: .
v_gene: TRBV5-6
len: 13
d_gene: TRBD1
CDR3aa: CASRDRGFSPLHF
CDR3nt: TGTGCCAGCAGGGACAGGGGGTTTTCACCCCTCCACTTT

j_gene: TRBJ2-1
abundance: .
v_gene: TRBV5-6
len: 14
d_gene: TRBD1
CDR3aa: CASSHRDRYNEQFF
CDR3nt: TGTGCCAGCAGCCACCGGGACAGATACAATGAGCAGTTCTTC

j_gene: TRBJ2-4
abundance: .
v_gene: TRBV29-1
len: 12
d_gene: .
CDR3aa: CSVRYVEDIQYF
CDR3nt: TGCAGCGTACGGTACGTTGAGGACATTCAGTACTTC

j_gene: TRBJ1-1
abundance: few
v_gene: TRBV27
len: 14
d_gene: .
CDR3aa: CASSLSSGNTEAFF
CDR3nt: TGTGCCAGCAGTTTATCGAGCGGGAACACTGAAGCTTTCTTT

j_gene: TRBJ2-2
abundance: .
v_gene: TRBV5-4
len: 13
d_gene: .
CDR3aa: CASSSRTTGELFF
CDR3nt: TGTGCCAGCAGCTCTCGGACCACCGGGGAGCTGTTTTTT

j_gene: TRBJ2-5
abundance: .
v_gene: TRBV29-1
len: 11
d_gene: .
CDR3aa: CSVEGGGTQYF
CDR3nt: TGCAGCGTTGAGGGAGGGGGGACCCAGTACTTC

j_gene: TRBJ2-3
abundance: .
v_gene: TRBV2
len: 17
d_gene: TRBD2
CDR3aa: CASSEIVRLAGGDTQYF
CDR3nt: TGTGCCAGCAGTGAGATCGTTCGGCTAGCGGGGGGAGATACGCAGTATTTT

j_gene: TRBJ2-5
abundance: .
v_gene: TRBV29-1
len: 12
d_gene: TRBD1
CDR3aa: CSAGTVQETQYF
CDR3nt: TGCAGCGCCGGGACAGTCCAAGAGACCCAGTACTTC

j_gene: TRBJ1-6
abundance: few
v_gene: TRBV7-9
len: 14
d_gene: .
CDR3aa: CASSFGVYNSPLHF
CDR3nt: TGTGCCAGCAGCTTTGGGGTTTATAATTCACCCCTCCACTTT